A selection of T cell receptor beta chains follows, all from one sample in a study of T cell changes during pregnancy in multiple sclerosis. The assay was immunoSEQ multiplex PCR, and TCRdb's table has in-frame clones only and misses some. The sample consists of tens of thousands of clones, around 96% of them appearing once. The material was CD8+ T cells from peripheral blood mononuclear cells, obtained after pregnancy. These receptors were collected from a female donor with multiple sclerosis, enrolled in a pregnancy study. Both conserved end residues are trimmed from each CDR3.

ASSPWDFHNEQF	TRBV7-8	TRBJ2-1
AAGLAGGYEQY	TRBV27	TRBJ2-7
ASLESGQGYEQY	TRBV2	TRBJ2-7
ASSLSGPNTGELF	TRBV7-3	TRBJ2-2
ASSGGTSDYESEY	TRBV2	TRBJ2-7
ASSPKGMGTVETQY	TRBV9	TRBJ2-5
ASSFLRGYEQY	TRBV27	TRBJ2-7
ASSRGQYTDTQY	TRBV4-1	TRBJ2-3
ASSLEGAKIGNTIY	TRBV7-6	TRBJ1-3
ASIQHRLGKETQY	TRBV6-5	TRBJ2-5
ASSFLPQGTKTEAF	TRBV5-1	TRBJ1-1
SVEAPGQGVPYEQY	TRBV29-1	TRBJ2-7
AWSSSGSTDTQY	TRBV30	TRBJ2-3
ASSFSRDSHSYEQY	TRBV28	TRBJ2-7
ASSLPGRAGGDGYT	TRBV7-9	TRBJ1-2
ASSDSSGSDEQF	TRBV6-4	TRBJ2-1
ASSMGTSGLLPYEQY	TRBV19	TRBJ2-7
ASSPGTEAF	TRBV7-6	TRBJ1-1
ASRFWFYEQY	TRBV5-8	TRBJ2-7
ASSPEPGQYYPGQPQH	TRBV7-2	TRBJ1-5
ASSQGTGTNYGYT	TRBV4-1	TRBJ1-2
ASSEAGGHEQY	TRBV6-1	TRBJ2-7
ASSSGLAGEY	TRBV7-9	TRBJ2-7
ASSSGTGAFQWRTEAF	TRBV28	TRBJ1-1
ASSGRGSNEQF	TRBV25-1	TRBJ2-1
ASSSRGVASGYNEQF	TRBV13	TRBJ2-1
ASIGGRGPDTQY	TRBV25-1	TRBJ2-3
ASREQGSDYT	TRBV27	TRBJ1-2
ASSPSSYEQY	TRBV13	TRBJ2-7
SATAGNEQF	TRBV20-1	TRBJ2-1
ASSRPGTDTEAF	TRBV28	TRBJ1-1
ASSLASGNEQF	TRBV7-9	TRBJ2-1
ASSFTGTGIGNTIY	TRBV7-3	TRBJ1-3
ASSDGTSGHNEQF	TRBV11-2	TRBJ2-1
ASSLSVNSYEQY	TRBV5-8	TRBJ2-7
ASSPRTGRESQY	TRBV27	TRBJ2-5
ASSPTGEAEKLF	TRBV7-9	TRBJ1-4
AISVEGGGNVNEQF	TRBV10-3	TRBJ2-1
SVEGQIGTDNNEQF	TRBV29-1	TRBJ2-1
ASSLVGTGAREQY	TRBV5-6	TRBJ2-7
ATSGPGQFRRQY	TRBV15	TRBJ2-7
ASSLDSLDTQY	TRBV28	TRBJ2-3